Listed below are T cell receptor beta chains from one sample, sequenced in a study of blood T cell repertoires in COVID-19. TCRdb's copy holds only in-frame clones and misses some; the assay was immunoSEQ multiplex PCR. The data show about 160,000 clones, with over 75% seen just once and roughly 6% held by the top ten. Source material: PBMCs or T cells enriched from blood (not recorded which). The receptors were sampled from a man aged 35-49 years who had recovered from COVID-19. Each CDR3 is given with its conserved first and last residue. The order of the fields is CDR3 length, D gene, J gene, V gene, clone size, CDR3 protein, CDR3 DNA. A D gene is named only where the DNA matches it firmly. The listing skips clone size in some rows; elsewhere it reads once, few, many or a size class.

length: 12
D: NA
J: TRBJ2-1
V: TRBV19
size: once
CDR3: CTSSRRYNEQFF
DNA: TGTACCAGTAGTAGGAGGTACAATGAGCAGTTCTTC

length: 15
D: NA
J: TRBJ2-1
V: TRBV2
size: NA
CDR3: CASSGATRTYNEQFF
DNA: TGTGCCAGCAGTGGAGCTACTAGAACCTACAATGAGCAGTTCTTC

length: 17
D: TRBD1
J: TRBJ1-5
V: TRBV19
size: NA
CDR3: CASSPPSGGNSNQPQHF
DNA: TGTGCCAGTAGTCCTCCATCAGGGGGGAATAGCAATCAGCCCCAGCATTTT

length: 13
D: NA
J: TRBJ2-5
V: TRBV18
size: NA
CDR3: CASSPSEGLTQYF
DNA: TGTGCCAGCTCACCGTCAGAGGGTTTGACCCAGTACTTC

length: 14
D: NA
J: TRBJ1-6
V: TRBV6-5
size: NA
CDR3: CASSYNRESSPLHF
DNA: TGTGCCAGCAGTTACAACAGGGAGAGTTCACCCCTCCACTTT

length: 15
D: TRBD2
J: TRBJ2-3
V: TRBV6-5
size: NA
CDR3: CASREVWSGGDTQYF
DNA: TGTGCCAGCAGGGAGGTCTGGAGCGGGGGGGATACGCAGTATTTT

length: 14
D: TRBD1
J: TRBJ1-5
V: TRBV19
size: once
CDR3: CASSGTGPNQPQHF
DNA: TGTGCCAGTAGTGGGACAGGGCCCAATCAGCCCCAGCATTTT

length: 15
D: NA
J: TRBJ2-4
V: TRBV6-4
size: few
CDR3: CASSHRWAGRNIQYF
DNA: TGTGCCAGCAGTCACAGGTGGGCAGGGAGGAACATTCAGTACTTC

length: 13
D: TRBD1
J: TRBJ1-1
V: TRBV16
size: NA
CDR3: CASSPTGLPEAFF
DNA: TGTGCCAGCAGCCCGACAGGGCTCCCTGAAGCTTTCTTT

length: 10
D: TRBD1
J: TRBJ1-2
V: TRBV30
size: NA
CDR3: CALQGWGYTF
DNA: TGTGCCTTACAGGGGTGGGGCTACACCTTC

length: 15
D: NA
J: TRBJ2-1
V: TRBV3-1/TRBV3-2
size: NA
CDR3: CASSQGGARVDEQFF
DNA: TGTGCCAGCAGCCAAGGTGGAGCCCGGGTGGATGAGCAGTTCTTC

length: 16
D: TRBD2
J: TRBJ2-3
V: TRBV30
size: few
CDR3: CAWTSGGSFIADTQYF
DNA: TGTGCCTGGACTAGCGGGGGATCTTTTATCGCAGATACGCAGTATTTT